This T cell receptor beta chain was recovered during a study of cytomegalovirus exposure and HLA in healthy donors. Regarding the study as a whole: Across HLA loci, a later analysis found differing TCR association rates, with DRB1 most and HLA-C fewest. Data from an earlier analysis indicated that most TCR beta V segments were productive either about 90% or about 30% of the time. Across all donors, roughly uniform sequencing depth was an assumption of the presence/absence analyses.

This PCR relied on a set of 60 Vbeta primers and 13 Jbeta primers. The repertoire was sequenced with immunoSEQ multiplex PCR; TCRdb's copy has only in-frame clones and lacks some. The sample lists fewer than 200,000 clones; about 81% were seen once. CDR3 length: 14 residues. CDR1 and CDR2 from the germline V gene are MNHEY and SMNVEV (reference sequence). V was cut by 6 bases and J by 6 bases, with 17 bases left in between. Concerning this clone: As yet, its antigen is unknown.

The chain joins TRBV27 to TRBJ2-5, with a possible D match to TRBD1 (7 bases). The clonotype was recovered from a girl aged 2-10 years in good health and CMV-seropositive. The sequencing sample was made of PBMCs. CDR3 protein: CASSKEGAWKTQYF. The CDR3 nucleotides are TGTGCCAGCAGCAAGGAGGGGGCATGGAAGACCCAGTACTTC.